The 7 T cell receptor beta chains reported below all come from one sample, sequenced in a study of blood T cell repertoires in COVID-19. Assay used: immunoSEQ multiplex PCR; TCRdb lists only in-frame clones, some missing. This sample has over 300,000 clones, with about 89% found just once. Sequencing was carried out using peripheral blood. The receptors come from a young man who had recovered from COVID-19.

The chain employs TRBV4-3 and TRBJ1-2; 10 nucleotides agree with TRBD1. From germline, CDR1 is LGHNA and CDR2 YSLEER. This CDR3 region has 16 residues. V shed 0 bases and J 4 bases; nucleotides not matched to a gene: 5. This CDR3 is CASSQEAGTGVYGYTF. Here the CDR3 DNA reads TGCGCCAGCAGCCAAGAGGCCGGGACAGGGGTCTATGGCTACACCTTC.

The J gene is TRBJ2-3, the V gene TRBV3-1 (or the pseudogene TRBV3-2); D is uncertain. Germline-derived CDR1 and CDR2 are LGHDT and YNNKEL (reference sequence). The CDR3 spans 14 residues. V shed 11 bases and J shed 0 bases, with 15 bases lying between them. The CDR3 DNA follows: TGTGCCTTCCAACGGTCCTCTAGCACAGATACGCAGTATTTT. Translated: CAFQRSSSTDTQYF.

This clone has more than one count but fewer than ten. The chain couples TRBV9 to TRBJ2-2; 7 bases map to TRBD2. Trimming removed 6 bases from V and 0 bases from J; junction bases left unmatched: 14. The CDR3 is 18 residues long. Germline V gene data show CDR1 as SGDLS and CDR2 as YYNGEE. The CDR3 sequence is CASTPQNRDYTNTGELFF. The CDR3 region has the DNA TGTGCCAGCACCCCACAAAATAGGGACTATACGAACACCGGGGAGCTGTTTTTT.

This clone was found once. This rearrangement joins TRBV9 to TRBJ2-7, with a tentative D call TRBD1 (5 bases). The CDR3 is 14 residues long. Germline V gene sequence: CDR1 SGDLS, CDR2 YYNGEE. V lost 0 bases to trimming and J lost 7 bases, with 14 bases between them. The CDR3 is CASSVGQSSGEQYF. The CDR3 DNA reads TGTGCCAGCAGCGTAGGACAGTCTTCGGGTGAGCAGTACTTC.

The chain employs TRBV9 and TRBJ1-4; D call uncertain. The CDR3 sequence is 14 residues long. Germline-derived CDR1 and CDR2 are SGDLS and YYNGEE. Trimming pared 3 bases from V and 5 bases from J, leaving 11 bases between. The CDR3 reads CASSGGALNEKLFF. The CDR3 DNA follows: TGTGCCAGCAGCGGGGGAGCCTTGAATGAAAAACTGTTTTTT.

The rearrangement uses TRBV18 and TRBJ1-1, with a possible D match to TRBD1 (6 bases). Germline loops: CDR1 KGHSH, CDR2 LQKENI. This CDR3 region has 14 residues. Trimming removed 1 base at V and 5 bases at J, with 11 bases between. The CDR3 sequence: CASSPREGGTEAFF. The DNA of the CDR3 is TGTGCCAGCTCACCACGGGAGGGGGGGACTGAAGCTTTCTTT. The variable domain in full, with the rest retrieved from reference TRBV18 and TRBJ1-1, is NAGVMQNPRHLVRRRGQEARLRCSPMKGHSHVYWYRQLPEEGLKFMVYLQKENIIDESGMPKERFSAEFPKEGPSILRIQQVVRGDSAAYFCASSPREGGTEAFFGQGTRLTVV.

The CDR3 DNA reads as TGTGCCAGCAGCTTTCAGGGTACCGGGGAGCTGTTTTTT. Protein: CASSFQGTGELFF. The chain joins TRBV11-2 to TRBJ2-2; tentatively, D is TRBD1 (5 bases). Per germline, CDR1 SGHAT and CDR2 FQNNGV. The ends were cut back, 3 bases at V and 5 bases at J, with 7 bases in the middle. The CDR3 consists of 13 residues.